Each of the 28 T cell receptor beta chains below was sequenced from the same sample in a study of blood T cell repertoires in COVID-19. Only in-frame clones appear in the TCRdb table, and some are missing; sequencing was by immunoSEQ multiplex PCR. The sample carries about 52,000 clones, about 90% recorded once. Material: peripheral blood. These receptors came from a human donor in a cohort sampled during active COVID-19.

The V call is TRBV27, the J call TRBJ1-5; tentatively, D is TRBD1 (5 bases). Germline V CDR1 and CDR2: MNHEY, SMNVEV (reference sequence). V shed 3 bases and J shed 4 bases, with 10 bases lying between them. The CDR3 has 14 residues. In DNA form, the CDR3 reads TGTGCCAGCAGTTTGGAGGGACCGAATCAGCCCCAGCATTTT. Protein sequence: CASSLEGPNQPQHF.

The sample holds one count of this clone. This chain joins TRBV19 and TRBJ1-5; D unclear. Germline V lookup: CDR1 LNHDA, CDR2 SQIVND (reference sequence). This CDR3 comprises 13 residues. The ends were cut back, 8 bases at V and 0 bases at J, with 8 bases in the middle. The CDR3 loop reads CASRTHSNQPQHF. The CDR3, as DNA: TGTGCCAGTCGTACACATAGCAATCAGCCCCAGCATTTT.

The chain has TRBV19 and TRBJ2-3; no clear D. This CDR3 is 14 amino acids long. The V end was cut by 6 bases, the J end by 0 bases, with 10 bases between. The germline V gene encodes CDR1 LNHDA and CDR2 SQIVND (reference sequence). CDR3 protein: CASRTETSTDTQYF. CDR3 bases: TGTGCCAGTAGAACAGAAACTAGCACAGATACGCAGTATTTT.

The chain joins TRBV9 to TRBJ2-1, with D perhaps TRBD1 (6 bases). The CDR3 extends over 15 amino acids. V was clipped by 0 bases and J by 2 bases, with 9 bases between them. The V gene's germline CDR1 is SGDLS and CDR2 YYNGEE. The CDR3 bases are TGTGCCAGCAGCGTAGCAGGGGACACCTACAATGAGCAGTTCTTC. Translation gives CASSVAGDTYNEQFF. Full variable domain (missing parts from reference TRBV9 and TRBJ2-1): DSGVTQTPKHLITATGQRVTLRCSPRSGDLSVYWYQQSLDQGLQFLIQYYNGEERAKGNILERFSAQQFPDLHSELNLSSLELGDSALYFCASSVAGDTYNEQFFGPGTRLTVL.

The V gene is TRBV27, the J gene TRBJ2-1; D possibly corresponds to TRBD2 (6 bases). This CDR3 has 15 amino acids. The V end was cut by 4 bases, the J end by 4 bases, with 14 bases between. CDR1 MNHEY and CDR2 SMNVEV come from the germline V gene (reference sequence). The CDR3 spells CASSYGAGLYNEQFF. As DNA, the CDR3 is TGTGCCAGCAGTTATGGGGCGGGGCTATACAATGAGCAGTTCTTC.

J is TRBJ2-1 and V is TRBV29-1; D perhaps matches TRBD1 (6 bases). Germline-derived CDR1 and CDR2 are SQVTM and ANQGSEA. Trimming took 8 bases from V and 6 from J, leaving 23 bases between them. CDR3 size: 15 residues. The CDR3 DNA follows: TGCAGCTCGTTCCGCAGGGGATCCCCTAGCAATGAGCAGTTCTTC. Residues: CSSFRRGSPSNEQFF.

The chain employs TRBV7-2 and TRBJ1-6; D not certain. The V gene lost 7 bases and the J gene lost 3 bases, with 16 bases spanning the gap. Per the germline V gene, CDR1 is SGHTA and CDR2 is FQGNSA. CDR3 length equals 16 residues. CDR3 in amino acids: CASTPGNSLYNSPLHF. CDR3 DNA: TGTGCCAGCACCCCCGGCAACAGCCTCTATAATTCACCCCTCCACTTT. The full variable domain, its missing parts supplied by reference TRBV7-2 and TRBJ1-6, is GAGVSQSPSNKVTEKGKDVELRCDPISGHTALYWYRQSLGQGLEFLIYFQGNSAPDKSGLPSDRFSAERTGGSVSTLTIQRTQQEDSAVYLCASTPGNSLYNSPLHFGNGTRLTVT.

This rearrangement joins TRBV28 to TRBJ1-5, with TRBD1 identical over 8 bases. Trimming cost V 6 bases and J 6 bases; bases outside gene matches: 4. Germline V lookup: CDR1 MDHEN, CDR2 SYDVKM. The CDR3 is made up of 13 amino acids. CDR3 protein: CASRTGGGQPQHF. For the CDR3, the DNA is TGTGCCAGCAGAACAGGGGGGGGTCAGCCCCAGCATTTT.

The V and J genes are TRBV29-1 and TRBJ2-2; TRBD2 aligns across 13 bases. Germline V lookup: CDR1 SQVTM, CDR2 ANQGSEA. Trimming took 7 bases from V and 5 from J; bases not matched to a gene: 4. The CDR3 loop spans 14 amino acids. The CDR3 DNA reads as TGCAGCGCCGGACTAGCGGGAGTTACCGGGGAGCTGTTTTTT. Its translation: CSAGLAGVTGELFF.

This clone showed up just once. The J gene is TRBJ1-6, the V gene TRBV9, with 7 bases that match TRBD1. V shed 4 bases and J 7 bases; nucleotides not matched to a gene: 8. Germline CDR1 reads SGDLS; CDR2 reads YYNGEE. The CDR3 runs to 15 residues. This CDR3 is CASSPRQGGNSPLHF. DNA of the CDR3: TGTGCCAGCAGCCCTAGACAGGGAGGCAATTCACCCCTCCACTTT.

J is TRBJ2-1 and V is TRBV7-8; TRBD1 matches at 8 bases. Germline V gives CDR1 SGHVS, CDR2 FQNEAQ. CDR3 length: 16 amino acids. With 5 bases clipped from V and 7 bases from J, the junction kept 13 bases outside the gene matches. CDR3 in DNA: TGTGCCAGCAGCCATTCGAGACAGGGGCGCAGGAATGAGCAGTTCTTC. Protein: CASSHSRQGRRNEQFF.

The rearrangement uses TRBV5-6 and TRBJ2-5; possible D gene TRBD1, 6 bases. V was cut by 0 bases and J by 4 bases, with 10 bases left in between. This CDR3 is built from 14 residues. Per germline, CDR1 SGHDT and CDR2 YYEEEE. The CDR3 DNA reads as TGTGCCAGCAGCTTGGACCAAGGGGGAGAGACCCAGTACTTC. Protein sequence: CASSLDQGGETQYF.

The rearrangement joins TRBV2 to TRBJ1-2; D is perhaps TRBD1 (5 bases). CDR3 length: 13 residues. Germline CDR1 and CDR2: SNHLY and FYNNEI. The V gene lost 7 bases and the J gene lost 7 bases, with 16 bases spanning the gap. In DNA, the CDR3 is TGTGCCAGCACGAGACGGGGGGAGCGTGGCTACACCTTC. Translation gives CASTRRGERGYTF.

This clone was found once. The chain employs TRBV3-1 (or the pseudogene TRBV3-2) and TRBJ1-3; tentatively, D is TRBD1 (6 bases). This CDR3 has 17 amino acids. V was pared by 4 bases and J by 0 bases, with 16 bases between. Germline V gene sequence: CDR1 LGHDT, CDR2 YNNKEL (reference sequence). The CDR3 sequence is CASSPGHMIYSGNTIYF. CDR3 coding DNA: TGTGCCAGCAGCCCGGGACACATGATTTACTCTGGAAACACCATATATTTT.

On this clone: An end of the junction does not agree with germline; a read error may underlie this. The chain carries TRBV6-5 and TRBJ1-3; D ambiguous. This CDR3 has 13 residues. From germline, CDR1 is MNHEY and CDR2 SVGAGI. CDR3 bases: TGTGCCAGCATCCTGGACTCTAGAAACACCATATATTTT. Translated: CASILDSRNTIYF.

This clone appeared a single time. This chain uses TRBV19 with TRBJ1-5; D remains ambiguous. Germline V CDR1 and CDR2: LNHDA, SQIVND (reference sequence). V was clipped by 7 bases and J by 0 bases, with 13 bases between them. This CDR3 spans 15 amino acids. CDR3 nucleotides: TGTGCCAGTAAATCACAGCGGGGTAGCAATCAGCCCCAGCATTTT. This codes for CASKSQRGSNQPQHF. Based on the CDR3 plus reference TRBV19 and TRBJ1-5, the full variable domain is DGGITQSPKYLFRKEGQNVTLSCEQNLNHDAMYWYRQDPGQGLRLIYYSQIVNDFQKGDIAEGYSVSREKKESFPLTVTSAQKNPTAFYLCASKSQRGSNQPQHFGDGTRLSIL.

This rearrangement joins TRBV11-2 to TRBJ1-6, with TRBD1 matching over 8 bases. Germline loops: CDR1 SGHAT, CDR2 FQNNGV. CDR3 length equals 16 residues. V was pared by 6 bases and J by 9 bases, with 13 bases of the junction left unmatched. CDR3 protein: CASSLNRGSLSSPLHF. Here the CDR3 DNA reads TGTGCCAGCAGTCTCAACAGGGGGAGCCTTAGTTCACCCCTCCACTTT.

The chain's CDR3 is CASSLTGTSGTHTDTQYF. CDR3 nucleotides: TGTGCCAGCAGCCTAACCGGGACTAGCGGGACTCACACAGATACGCAGTATTTT. The chain uses TRBV9 and TRBJ2-3; 13 nucleotides match TRBD2. Germline trimming cut 4 bases from V and 2 bases from J; bases unmatched to any gene: 10. Germline V gives CDR1 SGDLS, CDR2 YYNGEE. This CDR3 has 18 amino acids.

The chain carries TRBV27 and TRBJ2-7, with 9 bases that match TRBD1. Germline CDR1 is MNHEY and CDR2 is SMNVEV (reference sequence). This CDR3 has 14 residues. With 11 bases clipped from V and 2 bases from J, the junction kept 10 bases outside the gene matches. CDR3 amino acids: CAVSKTGGPYEQYF. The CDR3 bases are TGTGCCGTATCAAAAACAGGGGGCCCCTACGAGCAGTACTTC.

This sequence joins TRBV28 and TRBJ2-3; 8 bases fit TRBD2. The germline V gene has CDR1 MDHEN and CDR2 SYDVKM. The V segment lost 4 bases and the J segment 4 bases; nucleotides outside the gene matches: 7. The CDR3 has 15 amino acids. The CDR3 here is CASSSGGGSPDTQYF. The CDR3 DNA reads TGTGCCAGCAGTTCCGGGGGGGGGTCCCCAGATACGCAGTATTTT. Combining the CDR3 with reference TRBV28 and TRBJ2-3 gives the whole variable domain DVKVTQSSRYLVKRTGEKVFLECVQDMDHENMFWYRQDPGLGLRLIYFSYDVKMKEKGDIPEGYSVSREKKERFSLILESASTNQTSMYLCASSSGGGSPDTQYFGPGTRLTVL.

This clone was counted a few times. CDR3 DNA sequence: TGCGCCAGCAGCTTGGGATTAACCGGGACAGGGATTAACTATGGCTACACCTTC. It translates to CASSLGLTGTGINYGYTF. The rearrangement links TRBV5-1 to TRBJ1-2; 9 bases map to TRBD1. The CDR3 contains 18 residues. V lost 0 bases, J lost 1 base, and 10 bases stayed unmatched. Looked up from germline, CDR1 is SGHRS and CDR2 is YFSETQ.

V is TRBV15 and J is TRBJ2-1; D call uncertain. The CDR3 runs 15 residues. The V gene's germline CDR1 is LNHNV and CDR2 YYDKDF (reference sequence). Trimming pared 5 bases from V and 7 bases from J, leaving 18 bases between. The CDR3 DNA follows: TGTGCCACCAGCGGGTCGGGTCATTTACTAAATGAGCAGTTCTTC. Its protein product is CATSGSGHLLNEQFF.

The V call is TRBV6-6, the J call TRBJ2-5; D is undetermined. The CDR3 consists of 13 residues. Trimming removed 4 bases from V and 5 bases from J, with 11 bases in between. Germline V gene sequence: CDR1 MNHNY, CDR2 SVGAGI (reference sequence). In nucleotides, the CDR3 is TGTGCCAGCAGTTTGACACACGGCGAGACCCAGTACTTC. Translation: CASSLTHGETQYF.

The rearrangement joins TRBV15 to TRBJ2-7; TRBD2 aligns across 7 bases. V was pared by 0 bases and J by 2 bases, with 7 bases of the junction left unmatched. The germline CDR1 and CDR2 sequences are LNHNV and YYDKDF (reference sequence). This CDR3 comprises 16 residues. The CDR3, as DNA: TGTGCCACCAGCAGAGATTCAGTGGGAGGGCCCTACGAGCAGTACTTC. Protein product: CATSRDSVGGPYEQYF. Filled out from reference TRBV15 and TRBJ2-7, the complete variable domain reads DAMVIQNPRYQVTQFGKPVTLSCSQTLNHNVMYWYQQKSSQAPKLLFHYYDKDFNNEADTPDNFQSRRPNTSFCFLDIRSPGLGDTAMYLCATSRDSVGGPYEQYFGPGTRLTVT.

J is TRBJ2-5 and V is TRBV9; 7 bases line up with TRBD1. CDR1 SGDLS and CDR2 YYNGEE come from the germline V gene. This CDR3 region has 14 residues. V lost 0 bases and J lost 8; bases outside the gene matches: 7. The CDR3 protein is CASSVDVDRPTQYF. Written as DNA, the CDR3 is TGTGCCAGCAGCGTAGATGTGGACAGGCCCACCCAGTACTTC.

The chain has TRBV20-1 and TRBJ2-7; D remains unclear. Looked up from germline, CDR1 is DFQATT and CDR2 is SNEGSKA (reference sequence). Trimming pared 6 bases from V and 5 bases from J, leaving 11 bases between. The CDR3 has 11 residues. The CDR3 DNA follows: TGCAGTGCACCCCGCGTTCACGAGCAGTACTTC. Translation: CSAPRVHEQYF.

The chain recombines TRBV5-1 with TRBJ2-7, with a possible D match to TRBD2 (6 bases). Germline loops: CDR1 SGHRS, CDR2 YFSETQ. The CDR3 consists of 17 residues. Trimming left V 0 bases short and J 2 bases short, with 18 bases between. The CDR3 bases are TGCGCCAGCAGCTTGGCCGAGGTGAGGTCGGGAGCCTACGAGCAGTACTTC. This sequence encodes CASSLAEVRSGAYEQYF.

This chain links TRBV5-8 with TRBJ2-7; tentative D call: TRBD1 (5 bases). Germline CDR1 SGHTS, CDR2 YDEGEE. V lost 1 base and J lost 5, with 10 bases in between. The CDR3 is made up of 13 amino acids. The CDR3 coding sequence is TGTGCCAGCAGCTTGATCGTCAGGGACGAGCAGTACTTC. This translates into CASSLIVRDEQYF.